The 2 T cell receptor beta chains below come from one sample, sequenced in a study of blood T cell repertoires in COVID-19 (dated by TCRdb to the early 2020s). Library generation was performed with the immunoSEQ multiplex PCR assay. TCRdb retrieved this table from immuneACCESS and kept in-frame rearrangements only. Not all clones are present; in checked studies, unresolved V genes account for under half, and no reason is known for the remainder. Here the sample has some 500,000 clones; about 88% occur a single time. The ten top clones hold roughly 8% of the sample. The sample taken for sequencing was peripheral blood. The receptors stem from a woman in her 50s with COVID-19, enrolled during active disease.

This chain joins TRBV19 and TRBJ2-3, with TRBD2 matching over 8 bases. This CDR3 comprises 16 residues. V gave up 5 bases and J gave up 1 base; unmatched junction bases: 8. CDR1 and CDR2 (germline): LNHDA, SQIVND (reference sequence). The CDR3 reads CASSSGGAWGTDTQYF. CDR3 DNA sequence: TGTGCCAGTAGTTCGGGGGGGGCCTGGGGCACAGATACGCAGTATTTT.

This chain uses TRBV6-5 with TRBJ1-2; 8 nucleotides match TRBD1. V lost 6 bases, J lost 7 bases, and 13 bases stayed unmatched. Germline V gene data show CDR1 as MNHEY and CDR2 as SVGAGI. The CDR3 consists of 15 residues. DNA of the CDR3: TGTGCCAGCAGCTCCTGGAACCAGGGGGCGGGTGGCTACACCTTC. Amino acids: CASSSWNQGAGGYTF.